The T cell receptor (beta chain) described here comes from a study of blood T cell repertoires in COVID-19. Background on the study: The United States, Italy and Spain provided the acute and convalescent COVID-19 samples. The analysed material was cDNA or gDNA that came from T cells, B-cell-depleted T cells, or PBMCs.

This clone was detected only a few times. One end of the junction fails to match germline, which may point to a read error. The CDR3 has 13 amino acids. Original data processing: Reference gene primer amplification yielded estimated nucleated cell counts. Measured with immunoSEQ multiplex PCR; TCRdb has only the in-frame clones, and not every one. V and J calls and clone size are given by that table; D and trimming were obtained from the DNA. The sample has about 310,000 clones, more than 75% seen once. Sequencing was done on a sample of peripheral blood. The rearrangement joins TRBV12-3 or TRBV12-4 to TRBJ1-1, with 9 bases that match TRBD1. This receptor was taken from a woman aged 50 to 60 who had recovered from COVID-19. The CDR3 nucleotides are TGTGCAAGCAAACGGACAGGGGACACTGAAGCTTTCTTT. Translation gives CASKRTGDTEAFF.